Listed below are T cell receptor beta chains from one sample, sequenced in a study of T cell repertoires in ileal Crohn's disease. Assay: immunoSEQ multiplex PCR; the TCRdb copy retains only in-frame clones and omits some. This sample has 17,000 or so clones, with 60% to 85% found just once. The sequenced sample consisted of ileal tissue. The source of these receptors is an adult with Crohn's disease. CDR3s leave out the opening cysteine and the closing phenylalanine or tryptophan.

J gene: TRBJ1-1
V gene: TRBV11-2
CDR3 protein: ASSLDMGLNTEAF

J gene: TRBJ2-5
V gene: TRBV4-1
CDR3 protein: ASSQGQDRGSGSQY

J gene: TRBJ2-1
V gene: TRBV5-1
CDR3 protein: ASTQAQGRTSSYNEQF

J gene: TRBJ2-7
V gene: TRBV6-6
CDR3 protein: ASSRPGQPLHEQY

J gene: TRBJ2-1
V gene: TRBV7-8
CDR3 protein: ASSPLAGHNEQF

J gene: TRBJ2-2
V gene: TRBV7-9
CDR3 protein: ASSRDTGFNTGELF

J gene: TRBJ1-4
V gene: TRBV13
CDR3 protein: ASSLVKITSNEKLF

J gene: TRBJ1-2
V gene: TRBV28
CDR3 protein: AHSPSASYGYT

J gene: TRBJ2-3
V gene: TRBV4-1
CDR3 protein: ASSQSLAGGTDTQY

J gene: TRBJ2-5
V gene: TRBV11-2
CDR3 protein: ASSLGSSVETQY

J gene: TRBJ1-5
V gene: TRBV18
CDR3 protein: ASSVGLDQPQH

J gene: TRBJ1-6
V gene: TRBV2
CDR3 protein: ASRGAQNSPLH

J gene: TRBJ2-3
V gene: TRBV14
CDR3 protein: ASSQGLGGVDTQY

J gene: TRBJ2-2
V gene: TRBV6-4
CDR3 protein: ASSQGNTGELF

J gene: TRBJ2-3
V gene: TRBV7-9
CDR3 protein: ASSLPTSGGEDTQY

J gene: TRBJ1-1
V gene: TRBV5-1
CDR3 protein: ASSLDRYTEAF

J gene: TRBJ2-7
V gene: TRBV9
CDR3 protein: ASSDRPGQGTPYEQY

J gene: TRBJ1-2
V gene: TRBV20-1
CDR3 protein: SASSLYGYT

J gene: TRBJ2-1
V gene: TRBV10-2
CDR3 protein: ASSESRGTGLF

J gene: TRBJ2-7
V gene: TRBV19
CDR3 protein: ASGFTAGMGEQY

J gene: TRBJ1-5
V gene: TRBV19
CDR3 protein: ASSPRRGFLSIQH

J gene: TRBJ2-1
V gene: TRBV5-1
CDR3 protein: ASSLTAPTSYNEQF

J gene: TRBJ1-2
V gene: TRBV4-3
CDR3 protein: ASSQSTTVSEGYT

J gene: TRBJ2-5
V gene: TRBV5-8
CDR3 protein: ASSVRRGGGYETQY

J gene: TRBJ1-6
V gene: TRBV5-4
CDR3 protein: ASSRDRSNSPLH

J gene: TRBJ2-1
V gene: TRBV28
CDR3 protein: ASSLADEQF

J gene: TRBJ2-3
V gene: TRBV2
CDR3 protein: ASTRDSNTQY

J gene: TRBJ2-1
V gene: TRBV4-3
CDR3 protein: ASSSTETSWEQF

J gene: TRBJ2-1
V gene: TRBV19
CDR3 protein: ASSIGLANNEQF

J gene: TRBJ1-1
V gene: TRBV7-9
CDR3 protein: ASGSFAGDTEAF

J gene: TRBJ1-1
V gene: TRBV27
CDR3 protein: ASSPLDRNTEAF

J gene: TRBJ1-4
V gene: TRBV11-2
CDR3 protein: ASSLGDRDNEKLF

J gene: TRBJ2-2
V gene: TRBV5-1
CDR3 protein: ASSLRTGRTGELF

J gene: TRBJ1-1
V gene: TRBV18
CDR3 protein: ASSPPGAGGYSNTEAF

J gene: TRBJ2-7
V gene: TRBV18
CDR3 protein: ASSPPGGLLSYEQY

J gene: TRBJ2-3
V gene: TRBV7-3
CDR3 protein: ASSLDQRDTQY

J gene: TRBJ2-2
V gene: TRBV25-1
CDR3 protein: ASSESGQSDGELF

J gene: TRBJ2-1
V gene: TRBV19
CDR3 protein: ATTPSGGASF

J gene: TRBJ1-5
V gene: TRBV19
CDR3 protein: ASSIGPIQPQH

J gene: TRBJ1-4
V gene: TRBV5-4
CDR3 protein: ASSLSNEKLF